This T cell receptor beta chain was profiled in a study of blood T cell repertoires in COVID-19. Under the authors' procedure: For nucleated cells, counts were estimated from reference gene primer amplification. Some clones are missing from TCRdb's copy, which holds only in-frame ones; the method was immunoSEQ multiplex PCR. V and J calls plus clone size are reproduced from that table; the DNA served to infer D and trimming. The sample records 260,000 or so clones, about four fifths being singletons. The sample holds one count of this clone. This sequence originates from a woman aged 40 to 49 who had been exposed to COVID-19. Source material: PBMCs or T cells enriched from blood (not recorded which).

The CDR3 loop reads CASSPTGDNEKLFF. Here the CDR3 DNA reads TGTGCCAGCAGCCCAACAGGGGATAATGAAAAACTGTTTTTT. The genes are TRBV9 and TRBJ1-4; 7 nucleotides agree with TRBD1. J was trimmed by 4 bases and V by 4 bases; bases with no gene match: 4. CDR1 and CDR2 from the germline V gene are SGDLS and YYNGEE. CDR3 length equals 14 residues.